Listed below are T cell receptor beta chains from one sample, sequenced in a study of blood T cell repertoires in COVID-19. The repertoire was sequenced with immunoSEQ multiplex PCR; TCRdb's copy has only in-frame clones and lacks some. The sample has around 300,000 clones, approximately 88% seen once. The sequenced material came from PBMCs or T cells enriched from blood (not recorded which). Receptors were obtained from a man aged 30 to 45 who had recovered from COVID-19. CDR3s include the opening cysteine and the closing phenylalanine or tryptophan. A D gene is named only where the DNA matches it firmly. Not every row has a clone size; where given, it reads once, few, many or a size class.

>.|TRBV27|TRBJ1-2|TRBD1
CASSLSETGGYGYTF
TGTGCCAGCAGTTTATCAGAGACAGGGGGCTATGGCTACACCTTC
>.|TRBV3-1/TRBV3-2|TRBJ2-3|.
CASSQIKDTQYF
TGTGCCAGCAGCCAAATAAAAGATACGCAGTATTTT
>once|TRBV3-1/TRBV3-2|TRBJ1-3|.
CASSQDLGAVSGNTIYF
TGTGCCAGCAGCCAAGATCTTGGGGCTGTATCTGGAAACACCATATATTTT
>.|TRBV2|TRBJ2-1|.
CASRQGHDEQFF
TGTGCCAGCCGCCAGGGGCACGATGAGCAGTTCTTC
>.|TRBV4-1|TRBJ2-5|.
CASSQERGGETQYF
TGCGCCAGCAGCCAAGAAAGGGGGGGCGAGACCCAGTACTTC
>.|TRBV7-2|TRBJ1-5|.
CASSLGRQENQPQHF
TGTGCCAGCAGCTTAGGCCGACAGGAGAATCAGCCCCAGCATTTT
>.|TRBV7-2|TRBJ1-2|.
CASSLEGRDYGYTF
TGTGCCAGCAGCTTAGAGGGGCGAGACTATGGCTACACCTTC
>.|TRBV11-1|TRBJ1-2|.
CASSPGGGARGYTF
TGTGCCAGCAGCCCTGGTGGGGGGGCGCGTGGCTACACCTTC
>.|TRBV18|TRBJ1-4|.
CASSAGTREKLFF
TGTGCCAGCTCTGCCGGGACACGCGAAAAACTGTTTTTT
>.|TRBV28|TRBJ2-6|TRBD1
CASRTGGSGANVLTF
TGTGCCAGTAGAACAGGGGGCTCAGGGGCCAACGTCCTGACTTTC
>.|TRBV6-5|TRBJ2-1|.
CASSYQDSNEQFF
TGTGCCAGCAGTTACCAAGACAGCAATGAGCAGTTCTTC
>.|TRBV7-9|TRBJ1-2|.
CASSRTGPDGYTF
TGTGCCAGCAGCCGAACAGGGCCCGATGGCTACACCTTC
>.|TRBV3-1/TRBV3-2|TRBJ2-2|TRBD2
CASSQEDQRGSSNTGELFF
TGTGCCAGCAGCCAAGAAGACCAGCGGGGATCTTCGAACACCGGGGAGCTGTTTTTT
>.|TRBV2|TRBJ2-7|.
CASSEAYLHF
TGTGCCAGCAGTGAAGCCTACTTACACTTC
>.|TRBV5-1|TRBJ2-1|TRBD1
CASSADRGGGYNEQFF
TGCGCCAGCAGCGCCGACAGGGGGGGAGGCTACAATGAGCAGTTCTTC
>.|TRBV5-5|TRBJ1-5|.
CASSLEGHQNQPQHF
TGTGCCAGCAGCTTGGAGGGACACCAAAATCAGCCCCAGCATTTT
>.|TRBV2|TRBJ1-5|TRBD1
CASRTRTGMQPQHF
TGTGCCAGCAGGACTAGGACAGGGATGCAGCCCCAGCATTTT
>.|TRBV5-6|TRBJ1-2|.
CASSSTQGNYGYTF
TGTGCCAGCAGCTCAACACAGGGAAACTATGGCTACACCTTC
>.|TRBV7-7|TRBJ1-5|.
CASSITGHQHF
TGTGCCAGCAGCATAACAGGGCACCAGCATTTT
>.|TRBV11-2|TRBJ2-5|.
CASSLRRAETQYF
TGTGCCAGCAGCTTAAGGAGGGCGGAGACCCAGTACTTC
>.|TRBV5-6|TRBJ1-1|.
CASSLVSGWVTEAFF
TGTGCCAGCAGCTTGGTCTCGGGGTGGGTCACTGAAGCTTTCTTT
>.|TRBV12-3/TRBV12-4|TRBJ1-2|.
CASTLSTAHGYTF
TGTGCCAGCACTTTATCGACAGCTCATGGCTACACCTTC
>.|TRBV21-1|TRBJ2-3|.
CASSKVLPEQGTALCTDTQYF
TGTGCCAGCAGCAAAGTTCTCCCAGAACAGGGTACGGCTCTATGCACAGATACGCAGTATTTT
>.|TRBV7-9|TRBJ2-1|.
CASSLPVGGEQFF
TGTGCCAGCAGCCTACCTGTTGGCGGAGAGCAGTTCTTC
>few|TRBV5-1|TRBJ2-7|TRBD1
CASSRQGTGSEQYF
TGCGCCAGCAGCAGACAGGGGACGGGTTCCGAGCAGTACTTC
>.|TRBV28|TRBJ1-1|.
CASRPGGNTEAFF
TGTGCCAGCAGGCCCGGAGGGAACACTGAAGCTTTCTTT
>.|TRBV27|TRBJ2-7|TRBD2
CASSLGVAGGFNEQYF
TGTGCCAGCAGTTTAGGGGTAGCGGGGGGATTCAACGAGCAGTACTTC
>.|TRBV10-3|TRBJ1-1|TRBD1
CAIREDRGGTEAFF
TGTGCCATCAGGGAGGACAGGGGAGGGACTGAAGCTTTCTTT
>.|TRBV5-8|TRBJ2-7|.
CASKLWQDSSYEQYF
TGTGCCAGCAAGTTGTGGCAGGACAGCTCCTACGAGCAGTACTTC
>once|TRBV9|TRBJ2-1|.
CASSSGSEQFF
TGTGCCAGCAGTTCCGGTTCGGAGCAGTTCTTC
>.|TRBV10-2|TRBJ2-5|TRBD2
CASSEGLVLETQYF
TGCGCCAGCAGTGAAGGACTAGTGTTAGAGACCCAGTACTTC
>.|TRBV7-2|TRBJ2-7|TRBD2
CASSPGLGEQYF
TGTGCCAGCAGCCCGGGACTAGGGGAGCAGTACTTC
>.|TRBV30|TRBJ1-1|.
CAWSGQSNTEAFF
TGTGCCTGGAGTGGCCAGTCGAACACTGAAGCTTTCTTT
>.|TRBV19|TRBJ1-5|.
CASSDSSLGNQPQHF
TGTGCCAGTAGTGACAGTTCCTTAGGCAATCAGCCCCAGCATTTT
>few|TRBV18|TRBJ1-1|TRBD1
CASSPLTGALNTEAFF
TGTGCCAGCTCACCATTGACAGGGGCCCTGAACACTGAAGCTTTCTTT
>.|TRBV18|TRBJ2-1|TRBD1
CASSPTTGGEQFF
TGTGCCAGCTCACCTACTACAGGGGGTGAGCAGTTCTTC
>.|TRBV25-1|TRBJ1-2|.
CASSDLSSPYGYTF
TGTGCCAGCAGTGACCTGTCGTCCCCCTATGGCTACACCTTC
>once|TRBV19|TRBJ1-2|TRBD1
CASSFRQGGGYTF
TGTGCCAGTAGCTTTCGACAGGGTGGTGGCTACACCTTC
>.|TRBV28|TRBJ2-5|.
CASSFRIWLANQETQYF
TGTGCCAGCAGTTTTCGCATTTGGCTAGCGAACCAAGAGACCCAGTACTTC
>.|TRBV9|TRBJ2-1|TRBD1
CASSTRTGIYNEQFF
TGTGCCAGCAGCACGCGGACAGGGATATACAATGAGCAGTTCTTC
>.|TRBV4-1|TRBJ2-4|.
CASSQGGQLKNIQYF
TGCGCCAGCAGCCAGGGGGGACAGCTCAAAAACATTCAGTACTTC
>.|TRBV18|TRBJ2-3|.
CASSPYGGTDTQYF
TGTGCCAGCTCACCATACGGGGGCACAGATACGCAGTATTTT
>.|TRBV5-1|TRBJ1-2|TRBD1
CASARTGDNYGYTF
TGCGCCAGCGCCAGGACAGGGGACAACTATGGCTACACCTTC
>.|TRBV11-2|TRBJ1-2|.
CASSPVRAGDYGYTF
TGTGCCAGCAGCCCGGTGCGGGCGGGGGACTATGGCTACACCTTC
>.|TRBV28|TRBJ2-5|TRBD1
CASSSMTGKVQETQYF
TGTGCCAGCAGTTCCATGACAGGGAAAGTCCAAGAGACCCAGTACTTC